This record covers a single TCR beta chain. Distinct nucleotide sequences in the sample also encode this CDR3. The study drew participants aged about 18 to 89 years from under 30 US areas. In the authors' workflow: Nucleated cell counts were estimated from reference gene primer amplification. Produced via immunoSEQ multiplex PCR; TCRdb's table is partial and in-frame only. V, J and clone size reflect that table, while D and trimming were determined from the DNA. The sample records roughly 250,000 clones, roughly 90% being singletons. This sample was taken from a study of blood T cell repertoires in COVID-19. This CDR3 region has 13 residues. V dropped 6 bases and J dropped 4; count of bases not matched to a gene: 3.

This sequence joins TRBV12-3 or TRBV12-4 and TRBJ1-2; 9 bases align to TRBD1. This receptor was taken from a woman aged 40 to 50 with acute COVID-19. Sequenced input: PBMCs or T cells enriched from blood (not recorded which). Here the CDR3 reads CASSLQGAYGYTF. The CDR3 nucleotides are TGTGCCAGCAGCTTACAGGGGGCCTATGGCTACACCTTC.